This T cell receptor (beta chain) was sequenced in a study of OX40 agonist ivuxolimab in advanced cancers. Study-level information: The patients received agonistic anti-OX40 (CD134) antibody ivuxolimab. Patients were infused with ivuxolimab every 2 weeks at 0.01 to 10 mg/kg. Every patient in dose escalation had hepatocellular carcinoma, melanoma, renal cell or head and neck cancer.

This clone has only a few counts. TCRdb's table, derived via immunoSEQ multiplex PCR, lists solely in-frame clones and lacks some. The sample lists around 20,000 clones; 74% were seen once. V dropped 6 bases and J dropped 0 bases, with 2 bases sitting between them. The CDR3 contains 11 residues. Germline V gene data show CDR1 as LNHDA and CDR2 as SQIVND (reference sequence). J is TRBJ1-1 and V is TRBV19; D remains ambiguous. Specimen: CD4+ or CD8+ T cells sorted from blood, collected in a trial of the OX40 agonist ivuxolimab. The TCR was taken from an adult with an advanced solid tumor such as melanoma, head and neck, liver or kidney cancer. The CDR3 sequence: CASSVNTEAFF. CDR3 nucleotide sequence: TGTGCCAGTAGCGTGAACACTGAAGCTTTCTTT.